This entry lists 9 T cell receptor beta chains sequenced from one sample in a study of blood T cell repertoires in COVID-19. Clones were read by immunoSEQ multiplex PCR, and TCRdb kept only the in-frame ones, dropping some. The sample yields 110,000 to 150,000 clones, roughly 82% seen once. Material: peripheral blood. Receptors were obtained from a man older than 75 with acute or convalescent COVID-19.

The chain is built from TRBV5-4 and TRBJ1-3; D gene ambiguous. The germline V and J ends were trimmed by 0 bases and 0 bases, with 10 bases remaining between them. CDR3 length: 16 amino acids. Germline V gives CDR1 SGHNT, CDR2 YYREEE (reference sequence). CDR3 loop: CASSLAADRSGNTIYF. CDR3 sequence (DNA): TGTGCCAGCAGCTTGGCTGCGGATCGCTCTGGAAACACCATATATTTT.

This clone turned up a few times. The chain joins TRBV6-2 or TRBV6-3 to TRBJ2-1, with a weak D call TRBD1 (5 bases). The germline V gene encodes CDR1 MNHEY and CDR2 SVGEGT. The CDR3 is made up of 15 amino acids. The germline V and J ends were trimmed by 4 bases and 5 bases, with 15 bases remaining between them. CDR3 sequence: CASSSGSGWDNEQFF. In DNA, the CDR3 is TGTGCCAGCAGTTCAGGGTCAGGCTGGGACAATGAGCAGTTCTTC.

V gene TRBV9 combines with J gene TRBJ1-2; D is possibly TRBD1 (5 bases). The germline V gene encodes CDR1 SGDLS and CDR2 YYNGEE. The CDR3 has 14 amino acids. V shed 0 bases and J shed 6 bases, with 12 bases lying between them. The CDR3 DNA sequence: TGTGCCAGCAGCGTAGGGAGGGGAAGGGATGGCTACACCTTC. Translation gives CASSVGRGRDGYTF.

The chain joins TRBV4-3 to TRBJ1-4; a possible D gene is TRBD1 (6 bases). The germline V and J ends were trimmed by 2 bases and 8 bases, with 15 bases remaining between them. The CDR3 covers 15 residues. Germline-derived CDR1 and CDR2 are LGHNA and YSLEER. The CDR3 is CASSQIVTQGEKLFF. The CDR3 region has the DNA TGCGCCAGCAGCCAAATAGTAACCCAGGGGGAAAAACTGTTTTTT.

CDR3 bases: TGTGCCAGCGCCTCTAGGGGGACCGGGGAGCTGTTTTTT. It translates to CASASRGTGELFF. V and J are TRBV2 and TRBJ2-2, with D tentatively TRBD1 (6 bases). Trimming cost V 8 bases and J 5 bases, with 12 bases left between them. CDR3 size: 13 residues. The V gene's germline CDR1 is SNHLY and CDR2 FYNNEI.

The chain combines TRBV5-4 with TRBJ2-1; 8 bases are a match to TRBD2. The J segment lost 7 bases and the V segment lost 8 bases, leaving 17 bases of the junction unmatched. CDR3 length: 16 residues. Germline CDR1 SGHNT, CDR2 YYREEE (reference sequence). The CDR3 loop reads CASTPGRGALGNEQFF. CDR3 coding DNA: TGTGCCAGTACCCCCGGGCGGGGGGCCTTAGGGAATGAGCAGTTCTTC.

This chain connects TRBV4-3 to TRBJ1-5; D might be TRBD1 (6 bases). Looked up from germline, CDR1 is LGHNA and CDR2 is YSLEER. The CDR3 covers 18 residues. The CDR3 is CAGVLSKWTEPSNQPQHF. CDR3 bases: TGCGCGGGGGTTCTATCAAAATGGACAGAGCCTAGCAATCAGCCCCAGCATTTT.

The chain has TRBV5-1 and TRBJ1-1; D not resolved. Trimming took off 0 bases at V and 1 base at J, with 13 bases between the two ends. The CDR3 loop spans 16 amino acids. Per germline, CDR1 SGHRS and CDR2 YFSETQ. CDR3 in DNA: TGCGCCAGCAGCTTGGGGTCGCGGCGGGCGAACACTGAAGCTTTCTTT. Translated: CASSLGSRRANTEAFF.

In DNA, the CDR3 is TGTGCCAGCAGCGTAGCAGGGGGTAAGGGGGGCTACACCTTC. This encodes CASSVAGGKGGYTF. The chain carries TRBV9 and TRBJ1-2; 7 bases agree with TRBD1. The V gene's germline CDR1 is SGDLS and CDR2 YYNGEE. V was pared by 0 bases and J by 8 bases, with 7 bases of the junction left unmatched. The CDR3 consists of 14 residues.